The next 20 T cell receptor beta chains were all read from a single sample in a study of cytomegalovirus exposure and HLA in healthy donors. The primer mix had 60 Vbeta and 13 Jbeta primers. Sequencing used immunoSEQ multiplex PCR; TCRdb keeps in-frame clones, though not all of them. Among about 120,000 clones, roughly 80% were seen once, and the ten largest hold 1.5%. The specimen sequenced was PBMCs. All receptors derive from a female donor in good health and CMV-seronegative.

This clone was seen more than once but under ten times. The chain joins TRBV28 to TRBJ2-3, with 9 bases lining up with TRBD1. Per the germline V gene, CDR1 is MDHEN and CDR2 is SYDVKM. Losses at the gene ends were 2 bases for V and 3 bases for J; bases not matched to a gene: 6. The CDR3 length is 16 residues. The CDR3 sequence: CASSLELGQGTDTQYF. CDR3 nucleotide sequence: TGTGCCAGCAGTTTAGAGTTGGGACAGGGAACAGATACGCAGTATTTT. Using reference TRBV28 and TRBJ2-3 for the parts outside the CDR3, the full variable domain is DVKVTQSSRYLVKRTGEKVFLECVQDMDHENMFWYRQDPGLGLRLIYFSYDVKMKEKGDIPEGYSVSREKKERFSLILESASTNQTSMYLCASSLELGQGTDTQYFGPGTRLTVL.

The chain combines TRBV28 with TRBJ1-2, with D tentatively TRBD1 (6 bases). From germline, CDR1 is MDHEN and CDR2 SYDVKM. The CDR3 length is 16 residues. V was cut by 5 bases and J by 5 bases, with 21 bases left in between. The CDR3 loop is CASSTPHRVGMYGYTF. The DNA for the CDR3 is TGTGCCAGCAGTACACCCCACAGGGTTGGAATGTATGGCTACACCTTC.

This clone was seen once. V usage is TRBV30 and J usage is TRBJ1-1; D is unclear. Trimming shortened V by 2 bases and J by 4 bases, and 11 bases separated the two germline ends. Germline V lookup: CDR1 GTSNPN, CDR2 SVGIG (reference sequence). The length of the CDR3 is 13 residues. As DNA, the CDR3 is TGTGCCTGGAGTAACCGGGGAGGCACTGAAGCTTTCTTT. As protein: CAWSNRGGTEAFF.

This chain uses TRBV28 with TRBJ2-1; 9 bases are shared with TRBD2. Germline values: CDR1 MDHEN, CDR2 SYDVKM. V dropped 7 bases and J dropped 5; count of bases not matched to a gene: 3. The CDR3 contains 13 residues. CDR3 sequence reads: CASTLAGNNEQFF. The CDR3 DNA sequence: TGTGCCAGCACTCTAGCGGGAAACAATGAGCAGTTCTTC.

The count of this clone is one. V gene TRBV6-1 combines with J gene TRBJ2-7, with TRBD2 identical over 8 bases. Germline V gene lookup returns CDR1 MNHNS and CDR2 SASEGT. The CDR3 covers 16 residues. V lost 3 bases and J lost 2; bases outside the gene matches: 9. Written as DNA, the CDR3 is TGTGCCAGCAGTGAGGGTCTGGGCGGGAGGACCTACGAGCAGTACTTC. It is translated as CASSEGLGGRTYEQYF.

DNA of the CDR3: TGTGCCAGCAGCCTCCGGGACAGGGGAACGGGAGAGCAGTACTTC. Protein sequence: CASSLRDRGTGEQYF. The V and J genes are TRBV14 and TRBJ2-7; TRBD1 matches at 10 bases. CDR3 length equals 15 residues. The V segment lost 4 bases and the J segment 7 bases; nucleotides outside the gene matches: 10. Germline CDR1 and CDR2: SGHDN and FVKESK. Looking up the rest from reference TRBV14 and TRBJ2-7 gives the full variable domain: EAGVTQFPSHSVIEKGQTVTLRCDPISGHDNLYWYRRVMGKEIKFLLHFVKESKQDESGMPNNRFLAERTGGTYSTLKVQPAELEDSGVYFCASSLRDRGTGEQYFGPGTRLTVT.

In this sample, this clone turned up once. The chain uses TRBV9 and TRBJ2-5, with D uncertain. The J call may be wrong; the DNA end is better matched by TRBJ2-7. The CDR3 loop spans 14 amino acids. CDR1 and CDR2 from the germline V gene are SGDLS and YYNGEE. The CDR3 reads CASSPGSQRYEQYF. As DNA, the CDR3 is TGTGCCAGCAGCCCCGGCAGCCAGCGCTACGAGCAGTACTTC.

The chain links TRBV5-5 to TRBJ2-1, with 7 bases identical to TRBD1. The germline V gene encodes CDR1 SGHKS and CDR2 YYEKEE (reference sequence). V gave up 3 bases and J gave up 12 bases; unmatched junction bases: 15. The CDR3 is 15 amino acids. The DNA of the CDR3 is TGTGCCAGCAGCTCCCGGGACAGTTACATAATGAGGCAGTTCTTC. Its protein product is CASSSRDSYIMRQFF.

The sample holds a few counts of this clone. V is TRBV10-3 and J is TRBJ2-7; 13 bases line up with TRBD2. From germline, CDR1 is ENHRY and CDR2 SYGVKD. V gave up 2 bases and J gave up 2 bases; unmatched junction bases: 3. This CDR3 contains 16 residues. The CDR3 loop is CAISEGLAGATYEQYF. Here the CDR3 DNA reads TGTGCCATCAGTGAGGGACTAGCGGGGGCCACCTACGAGCAGTACTTC.

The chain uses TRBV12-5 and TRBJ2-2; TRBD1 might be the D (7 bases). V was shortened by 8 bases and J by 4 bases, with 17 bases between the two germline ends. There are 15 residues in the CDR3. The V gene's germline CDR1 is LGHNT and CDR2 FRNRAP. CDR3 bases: TGTGCTAGTCGGGAGTCAGCAGGGGGCACCGGGGAGCTGTTTTTT. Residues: CASRESAGGTGELFF.

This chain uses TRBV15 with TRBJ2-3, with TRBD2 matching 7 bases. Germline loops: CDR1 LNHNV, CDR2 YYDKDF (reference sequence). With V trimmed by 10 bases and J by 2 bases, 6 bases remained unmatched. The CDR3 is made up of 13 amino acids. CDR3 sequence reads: CAIAGAHTDTQYF. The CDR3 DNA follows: TGTGCCATCGCGGGAGCCCACACAGATACGCAGTATTTT.

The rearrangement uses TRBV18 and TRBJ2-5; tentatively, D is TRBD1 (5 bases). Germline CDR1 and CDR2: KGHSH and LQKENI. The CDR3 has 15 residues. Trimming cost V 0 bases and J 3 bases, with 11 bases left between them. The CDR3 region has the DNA TGTGCCAGCTCACCACCGGGGCGTAGGGAAGAGACCCAGTACTTC. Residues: CASSPPGRREETQYF. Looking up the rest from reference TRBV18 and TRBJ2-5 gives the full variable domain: NAGVMQNPRHLVRRRGQEARLRCSPMKGHSHVYWYRQLPEEGLKFMVYLQKENIIDESGMPKERFSAEFPKEGPSILRIQQVVRGDSAAYFCASSPPGRREETQYFGPGTRLLVL.

The chain's CDR3 is CASSGMGQAIPLDEQFF. The CDR3 DNA reads as TGCGCCAGCAGCGGCATGGGACAGGCAATCCCTTTGGATGAGCAGTTCTTC. The chain uses TRBV5-1 and TRBJ2-1, with 8 bases that match TRBD1. Per germline, CDR1 SGHRS and CDR2 YFSETQ. The CDR3 contains 17 residues. J was trimmed by 8 bases and V by 4 bases; bases with no gene match: 17. Filled out from reference TRBV5-1 and TRBJ2-1, the complete variable domain reads KAGVTQTPRYLIKTRGQQVTLSCSPISGHRSVSWYQQTPGQGLQFLFEYFSETQRNKGNFPGRFSGRQFSNSRSEMNVSTLELGDSALYLCASSGMGQAIPLDEQFFGPGTRLTVL.

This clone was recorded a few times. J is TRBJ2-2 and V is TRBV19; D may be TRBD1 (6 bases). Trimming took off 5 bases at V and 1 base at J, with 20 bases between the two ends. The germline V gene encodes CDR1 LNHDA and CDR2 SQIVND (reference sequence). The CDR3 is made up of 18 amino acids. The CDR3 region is CASSGFSSTGLNTGELFF. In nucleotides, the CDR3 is TGTGCCAGTAGTGGGTTCTCCTCGACAGGACTGAACACCGGGGAGCTGTTTTTT.

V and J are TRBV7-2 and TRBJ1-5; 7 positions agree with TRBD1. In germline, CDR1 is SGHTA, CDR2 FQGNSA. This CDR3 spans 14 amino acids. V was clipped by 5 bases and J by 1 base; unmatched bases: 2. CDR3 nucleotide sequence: TGTGCCAGCAGCGTGACAGGGAGCAATCAGCCCCAGCATTTT. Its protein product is CASSVTGSNQPQHF.

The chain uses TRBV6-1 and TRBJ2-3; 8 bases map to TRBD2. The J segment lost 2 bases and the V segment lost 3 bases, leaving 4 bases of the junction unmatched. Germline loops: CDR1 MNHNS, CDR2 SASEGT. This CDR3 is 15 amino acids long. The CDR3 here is CASSDGSGDTDTQYF. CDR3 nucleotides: TGTGCCAGCAGTGATGGTAGCGGGGACACAGATACGCAGTATTTT.

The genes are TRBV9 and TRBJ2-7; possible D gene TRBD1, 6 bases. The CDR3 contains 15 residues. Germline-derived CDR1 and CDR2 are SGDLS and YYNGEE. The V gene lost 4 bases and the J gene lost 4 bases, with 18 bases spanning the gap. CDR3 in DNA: TGTGCCAGCAGCCCCAGAACGGGGACATCTTACGAGCAGTACTTC. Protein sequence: CASSPRTGTSYEQYF. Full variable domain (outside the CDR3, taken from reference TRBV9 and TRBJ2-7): DSGVTQTPKHLITATGQRVTLRCSPRSGDLSVYWYQQSLDQGLQFLIQYYNGEERAKGNILERFSAQQFPDLHSELNLSSLELGDSALYFCASSPRTGTSYEQYFGPGTRLTVT.

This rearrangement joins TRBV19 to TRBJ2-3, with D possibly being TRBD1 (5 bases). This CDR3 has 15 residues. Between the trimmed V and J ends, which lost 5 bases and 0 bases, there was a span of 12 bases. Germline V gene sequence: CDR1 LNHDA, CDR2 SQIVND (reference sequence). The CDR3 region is CASSEGVPSTDTQYF. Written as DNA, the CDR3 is TGTGCCAGTAGTGAAGGGGTTCCGAGCACAGATACGCAGTATTTT.

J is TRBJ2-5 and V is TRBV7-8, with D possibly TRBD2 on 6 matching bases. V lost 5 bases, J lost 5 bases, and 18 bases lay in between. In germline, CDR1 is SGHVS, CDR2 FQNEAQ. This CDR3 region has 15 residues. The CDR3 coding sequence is TGTGCCAGCAGCCCTAGCCGGGAGCGTCGGGAGACCCAGTACTTC. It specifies CASSPSRERRETQYF.

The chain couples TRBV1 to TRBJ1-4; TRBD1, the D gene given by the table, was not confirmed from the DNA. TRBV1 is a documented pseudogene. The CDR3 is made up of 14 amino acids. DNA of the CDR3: TGCACCAGCAGCCAGGGGACAGATAATGAAAAACTGTTTTTT. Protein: CTSSQGTDNEKLFF.